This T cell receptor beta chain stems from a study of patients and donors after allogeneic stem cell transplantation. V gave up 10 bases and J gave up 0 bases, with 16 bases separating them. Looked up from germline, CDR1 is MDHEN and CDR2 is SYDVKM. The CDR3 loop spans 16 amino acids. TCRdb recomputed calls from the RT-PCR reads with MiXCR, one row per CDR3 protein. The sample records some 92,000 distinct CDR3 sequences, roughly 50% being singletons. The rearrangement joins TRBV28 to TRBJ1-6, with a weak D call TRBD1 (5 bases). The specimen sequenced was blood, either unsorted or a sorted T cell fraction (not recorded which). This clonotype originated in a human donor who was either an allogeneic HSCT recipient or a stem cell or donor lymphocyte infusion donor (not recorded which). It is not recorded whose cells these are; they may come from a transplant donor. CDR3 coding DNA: TGTGCCACCGAGGGGATAGGGAGCTCCTATAATTCACCCCTCCACTTT. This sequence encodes CATEGIGSSYNSPLHF. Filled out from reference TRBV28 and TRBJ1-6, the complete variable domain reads DVKVTQSSRYLVKRTGEKVFLECVQDMDHENMFWYRQDPGLGLRLIYFSYDVKMKEKGDIPEGYSVSREKKERFSLILESASTNQTSMYLCATEGIGSSYNSPLHFGNGTRLTVT.